Shown below are 32 T cell receptor beta chains from a single sample sequenced in a study of T-cell memory formation after mild COVID-19. TCRdb re-analysed the 5' RACE reads in MiXCR, keeping a single row per CDR3 protein. The data hold under 300,000 distinct CDR3 sequences, with more than 15% observed a single time. The sample consisted of PBMCs or a T cell subset sorted from them (not recorded which). The source is a man aged 18 to 30 who had mild COVID-19 (a few samples of this study predate the infection). Cell type and time point are not known.

This clonotype was found a few times. The chain joins TRBV20-1 to TRBJ2-1, with a possible D match to TRBD1 (5 bases). This CDR3 has 15 residues. Germline V lookup: CDR1 DFQATT, CDR2 SNEGSKA (reference sequence). V was shortened by 3 bases and J by 3 bases, with 15 bases between the two germline ends. CDR3 bases: TGCAGTGCTAGCAGGGTCCCAGGAGTCTACAATGAGCAGTTCTTC. As protein: CSASRVPGVYNEQFF.

The chain links TRBV18 to TRBJ1-2; 8 bases are a match to TRBD1. The length of the CDR3 is 16 residues. Germline lookup yields CDR1 KGHSH and CDR2 LQKENI. Trimming took 1 base from V and 4 from J; bases not matched to a gene: 8. The DNA of the CDR3 is TGTGCCAGCTCACCACGAGAAACCGGGACAGGCTATGGCTACACCTTC. Its translation is CASSPRETGTGYGYTF.

This chain uses TRBV3-1 with TRBJ1-2; 9 bases agree with TRBD1. Germline V lookup: CDR1 LGHDT, CDR2 YNNKEL (reference sequence). The CDR3 loop spans 16 amino acids. V shed 1 base and J 6 bases; nucleotides not matched to a gene: 9. CDR3 sequence: CASSQAKLDRGHGYTF. CDR3 DNA: TGTGCCAGCAGCCAAGCTAAGCTGGACAGGGGCCATGGCTACACCTTC.

This clonotype is a singleton in its sample. The V and J genes are TRBV5-1 and TRBJ2-3; 9 bases match TRBD2. The CDR3 has 14 residues. Germline assignment: CDR1 SGHRS and CDR2 YFSETQ. V lost 5 bases, J lost 5 bases, and 6 bases stayed unmatched. The CDR3 DNA follows: TGCGCCAGCAGGGAGGGACTAGCAGGAGATACGCAGTATTTT. Residues: CASREGLAGDTQYF.

In its sample, this clonotype was seen a few times. The chain links TRBV6-2 or TRBV6-3 to TRBJ1-5; no firm D call. Germline V lookup: CDR1 MNHEY, CDR2 SVGEGT. The CDR3 sequence is 16 residues long. Trimming took 4 bases from V and 0 from J, leaving 13 bases between them. The CDR3 loop is CASSSPRFYSNQPQHF. The DNA for the CDR3 is TGTGCCAGCAGTTCACCGAGATTTTATAGCAATCAGCCCCAGCATTTT.

This clonotype was recorded a few times. The V gene is TRBV7-6, the J gene TRBJ2-4, with 11 bases identical to TRBD2. CDR1 is SGHVS and CDR2 is FNYEAQ in the germline V gene. This CDR3 is built from 14 residues. V lost 3 bases to trimming and J lost 9 bases; unmatched junction nucleotides: 4. CDR3 residues: CASSFSGGETIQYF. CDR3 DNA sequence: TGTGCCAGCAGCTTTAGCGGGGGGGAGACCATTCAGTACTTC.

The V and J genes are TRBV7-6 and TRBJ2-1, with 9 bases aligning to TRBD2. J gave up 9 bases and V 5 bases, and 11 bases lay outside the gene matches. The length of the CDR3 is 15 residues. Germline V gene data show CDR1 as SGHVS and CDR2 as FNYEAQ. CDR3 protein: CASSPRGGGFLEQFF. For the CDR3, the DNA is TGTGCCAGCAGCCCGCGGGGGGGCGGTTTTCTTGAGCAGTTCTTC.

This clonotype was counted only a few times. The genes are TRBV10-3 and TRBJ2-7; D remains unclear. CDR1 and CDR2 from the germline V gene are ENHRY and SYGVKD. The CDR3 has 13 residues. V was trimmed by 3 bases and J by 3 bases, leaving 9 bases between them. The CDR3 DNA reads TGTGCCATCAGTGATAAGATGGACTACGAGCAGTACGTC. Its protein is CAISDKMDYEQYV.

This clonotype came up a few times. V gene TRBV12-3 or TRBV12-4 combines with J gene TRBJ2-5, with D uncertain. The CDR3 is made up of 13 amino acids. Deletions cut 3 bases from V and 2 bases from J, with 7 bases between. CDR3 region: CASSFRLQETQYF. The CDR3 bases are TGTGCCAGCAGTTTCCGTCTACAAGAGACCCAGTACTTC.

V is TRBV3-1 and J is TRBJ1-4, with 10 bases lining up with TRBD1. The CDR3 runs to 15 residues. Germline V gene sequence: CDR1 LGHDT, CDR2 YNNKEL (reference sequence). The trim removed 6 bases at V and 6 bases at J, leaving 7 bases unmatched. The CDR3 nucleotides read TGTGCCAGCAGGCCGGACAGGGGGTATGATGAAAAACTGTTTTTT. Translating it yields CASRPDRGYDEKLFF.

V gene TRBV20-1 combines with J gene TRBJ1-2; a weak D match, TRBD1 (5 bases). The CDR3 contains 12 residues. Trimming took 5 bases from V and 0 from J, leaving 7 bases between them. The V gene's germline CDR1 is DFQATT and CDR2 SNEGSKA (reference sequence). The CDR3 coding sequence is TGCAGTGCTGAGACAGCTAACTATGGCTACACCTTC. Residues: CSAETANYGYTF.

V is TRBV5-1 and J is TRBJ2-3, with TRBD2 matching 8 bases. CDR1 and CDR2 (germline): SGHRS, YFSETQ. J was trimmed by 2 bases and V by 4 bases; bases with no gene match: 3. CDR3 size: 14 residues. CDR3 in amino acids: CASSGSGATDTQYF. In DNA form, the CDR3 reads TGCGCCAGCAGCGGTAGCGGGGCCACAGATACGCAGTATTTT.

This clonotype occurred a few times. The chain couples TRBV5-5 to TRBJ2-7, with D tentatively TRBD1 (6 bases). CDR3 length equals 14 residues. The germline gives CDR1 SGHKS, CDR2 YYEKEE (reference sequence). Deletions cut 1 base from V and 2 bases from J, with 10 bases between. CDR3 region: CASSLQGQTYEQYV. The CDR3 DNA follows: TGTGCCAGCAGCTTGCAGGGACAAACCTACGAGCAGTACGTC.

This clonotype was observed a few times. V gene TRBV7-9 combines with J gene TRBJ2-5, with 7 bases lining up with TRBD1. This CDR3 contains 14 residues. The trim removed 3 bases at V and 5 bases at J, leaving 6 bases unmatched. Germline loops: CDR1 SEHNR, CDR2 FQNEAQ (reference sequence). CDR3 in DNA: TGTGCCAGCAGCTTCAACAGGGGAGAGGAGACCCAGTACTTC. This codes for CASSFNRGEETQYF.

V is TRBV6-2 or TRBV6-3 and J is TRBJ2-7; possibly TRBD1 for D (6 bases). The V gene's germline CDR1 is MNHEY and CDR2 SVGEGT. The ends were cut back, 6 bases at V and 0 bases at J, with 18 bases in the middle. The CDR3 has 16 amino acids. CDR3 in DNA: TGTGCCAGCAGACCTGTGGACAGCACTATCTCCTACGAGCAGTACGTC. It translates to CASRPVDSTISYEQYV.

The chain links TRBV6-6 to TRBJ1-2, with a weak D call TRBD1 (5 bases). Germline V lookup: CDR1 MNHNY, CDR2 SVGAGI (reference sequence). This CDR3 contains 15 residues. The V and J ends lost 2 bases and 4 bases respectively, with 14 bases between them. CDR3 nucleotides: TGTGCCAGCAGTTACCTCAGGGCCCCTTCCTATGGCTACACCTTC. Its protein is CASSYLRAPSYGYTF.

The V and J genes are TRBV6-6 and TRBJ1-2; D call uncertain. The CDR3 is made up of 14 amino acids. Trimming stripped 4 bases from V and 0 bases from J, with 9 bases between. Germline V lookup: CDR1 MNHNY, CDR2 SVGAGI (reference sequence). CDR3 sequence: CASSSHRSNYGYTF. Written as DNA, the CDR3 is TGTGCCAGCAGTTCCCACCGGTCTAACTATGGCTACACCTTC.

This clonotype occurred a few times. The chain recombines TRBV6-1 with TRBJ2-4, with 10 bases lining up with TRBD2. The germline CDR1 and CDR2 sequences are MNHNS and SASEGT. CDR3 size: 18 residues. V dropped 1 base and J dropped 0; count of bases not matched to a gene: 6. CDR3: CASSEVVAGGLAKNIQYF. The CDR3 nucleotides are TGTGCCAGCAGTGAAGTGGTAGCGGGGGGCCTAGCCAAAAACATTCAGTACTTC.

This clonotype was observed a handful of times. The chain has TRBV7-2 and TRBJ2-5; D is undetermined. CDR3 length: 14 amino acids. V lost 3 bases, J lost 1 base, and 9 bases lay in between. CDR1 is SGHTA, CDR2 FQGNSA, per germline. CDR3 loop: CASSFNSLQETQYF. Here the CDR3 DNA reads TGTGCCAGCAGCTTTAACAGCCTCCAAGAGACCCAGTACTTC. The full variable domain, in which reference TRBV7-2 and TRBJ2-5 provide the parts outside the CDR3, is GAGVSQSPSNKVTEKGKDVELRCDPISGHTALYWYRQSLGQGLEFLIYFQGNSAPDKSGLPSDRFSAERTGGSVSTLTIQRTQQEDSAVYLCASSFNSLQETQYFGPGTRLLVL.

This sequence joins TRBV10-3 and TRBJ2-1, with D unresolved. V lost 2 bases and J lost 6, with 14 bases in between. CDR3 length: 15 amino acids. CDR1 is ENHRY and CDR2 is SYGVKD in the germline V gene. CDR3 loop: CAISEGLEQLNEQFF. As DNA, the CDR3 is TGTGCCATCAGTGAGGGCCTAGAACAGCTCAATGAGCAGTTCTTC.

The chain is built from TRBV5-5 and TRBJ1-2, with D possibly being TRBD1 (6 bases). V dropped 2 bases and J dropped 6 bases, with 11 bases sitting between them. Germline V gene lookup returns CDR1 SGHKS and CDR2 YYEKEE (reference sequence). CDR3 length equals 13 residues. The CDR3 coding sequence is TGTGCCAGCAGCTTTACGGGGGCGGATGGCTACACCTTC. Translated: CASSFTGADGYTF.

The sample holds one count of this clonotype. The chain has TRBV11-2 and TRBJ2-2; no firm D call. Germline V gene sequence: CDR1 SGHAT, CDR2 FQNNGV. CDR3 length: 16 residues. V was trimmed by 7 bases and J by 1 base, leaving 16 bases between them. The CDR3 sequence is CASTLRLVENTGELFF. CDR3 bases: TGTGCCAGCACCCTTAGATTGGTAGAGAACACCGGGGAGCTGTTTTTT.

The V call is TRBV4-1, the J call TRBJ2-3; D is possibly TRBD2 (6 bases). V gave up 0 bases and J gave up 2 bases, with 15 bases separating them. CDR3 length: 17 residues. Germline assignment: CDR1 MGHRA and CDR2 YSYEKL. The CDR3 bases are TGCGCCAGCAGCCAAGATTGGCCGGGGGATCTCACAGATACGCAGTATTTT. It codes for CASSQDWPGDLTDTQYF.

This clonotype was seen ten or more times. The V gene is TRBV4-3, the J gene TRBJ2-3; 7 bases are a match to TRBD2. The CDR3 contains 15 residues. The germline V gene has CDR1 LGHNA and CDR2 YSLEER. V was pared by 0 bases and J by 6 bases, with 6 bases of the junction left unmatched. The DNA of the CDR3 is TGCGCCAGCAGCCAAGATAAGAGGGGAGGGGATACGCAGTATTTT. This encodes CASSQDKRGGDTQYF.

This clonotype was observed a handful of times. V gene TRBV20-1 combines with J gene TRBJ1-5; no firm D call. The ends were cut back, 5 bases at V and 0 bases at J, with 17 bases in the middle. The CDR3 totals 16 residues. The germline V gene has CDR1 DFQATT and CDR2 SNEGSKA (reference sequence). CDR3 in amino acids: CSAADWVRYSNQPQHF. The CDR3 DNA follows: TGCAGTGCTGCAGATTGGGTTAGGTATAGCAATCAGCCCCAGCATTTT.

This clonotype was counted a few times. V usage is TRBV5-1 and J usage is TRBJ1-2, with D maybe TRBD1 (5 bases). Germline V CDR1 and CDR2: SGHRS, YFSETQ. The CDR3 is 13 amino acids. V was clipped by 4 bases and J by 8 bases, with 15 bases between them. In DNA, the CDR3 is TGCGCCAGCAGCGTGGGGACCGGGGAAGGCTACACCTTC. Translation: CASSVGTGEGYTF.

CDR3 protein: CASSSRTVNTEAFF. In DNA form, the CDR3 reads TGTGCCAGCAGTTCGCGGACAGTTAACACTGAAGCTTTCTTT. The chain couples TRBV12-3 or TRBV12-4 to TRBJ1-1, with a weak D call TRBD1 (6 bases). V lost 4 bases to trimming and J lost 2 bases, with 11 bases between them. This CDR3 contains 14 residues.

The J gene is TRBJ2-1, the V gene TRBV5-1; unclear D gene. Trimming removed 0 bases at V and 0 bases at J, with 10 bases between. Germline CDR1 and CDR2: SGHRS and YFSETQ. CDR3 length equals 16 residues. The CDR3: CASSLAPESSYNEQFF. The CDR3 nucleotides are TGCGCCAGCAGCTTGGCCCCGGAAAGCTCCTACAATGAGCAGTTCTTC.

This clonotype came up a few times. The gene calls are TRBV20-1 and TRBJ2-5, with D possibly being TRBD1 (5 bases). Germline lookup yields CDR1 DFQATT and CDR2 SNEGSKA (reference sequence). Trimming removed 4 bases at V and 5 bases at J, with 14 bases between. The CDR3 totals 13 residues. The chain's CDR3 is CSATFGAGETQYF. CDR3 in DNA: TGCAGTGCTACCTTTGGGGCCGGGGAGACCCAGTACTTC.

This clonotype was found a few times. This chain connects TRBV28 to TRBJ2-3; D gene ambiguous. The CDR3 is 12 residues long. The germline V and J ends were trimmed by 11 bases and 3 bases, with 12 bases remaining between them. CDR1 is MDHEN, CDR2 SYDVKM, per germline. The CDR3 bases are TGTGCCGCATCCCTCCGGACAGATACGCAGTATTTT. Translation: CAASLRTDTQYF.

This clonotype turned up a few times. The chain has TRBV7-2 and TRBJ2-1; 16 bases line up with TRBD2. J gave up 8 bases and V 7 bases, and 5 bases lay outside the gene matches. The CDR3 consists of 15 residues. Germline CDR1 SGHTA, CDR2 FQGNSA. This chain's CDR3 is CASITGTSGGDEQFF. The CDR3 region has the DNA TGTGCCAGCATCACCGGGACTAGCGGGGGGGATGAGCAGTTCTTC.

This clonotype was detected only once. This chain links TRBV28 with TRBJ1-5, with D unresolved. The CDR3 totals 13 residues. The germline V gene has CDR1 MDHEN and CDR2 SYDVKM. V dropped 7 bases and J dropped 3 bases, with 10 bases sitting between them. The CDR3, as DNA: TGTGCCAGCAAGGCAGGTCACAATCAGCCCCAGCATTTT. Protein: CASKAGHNQPQHF.